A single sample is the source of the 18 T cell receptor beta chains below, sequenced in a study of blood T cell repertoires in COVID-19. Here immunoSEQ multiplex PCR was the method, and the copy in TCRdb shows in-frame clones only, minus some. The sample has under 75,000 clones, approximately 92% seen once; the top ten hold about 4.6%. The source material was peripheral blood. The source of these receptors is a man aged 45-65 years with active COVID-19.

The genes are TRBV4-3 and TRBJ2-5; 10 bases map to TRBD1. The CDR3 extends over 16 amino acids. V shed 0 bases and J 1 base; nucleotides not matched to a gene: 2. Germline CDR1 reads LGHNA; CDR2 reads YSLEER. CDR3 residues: CASSQEDRGFQETQYF. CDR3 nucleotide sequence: TGCGCCAGCAGCCAAGAGGACAGGGGGTTCCAAGAGACCCAGTACTTC.

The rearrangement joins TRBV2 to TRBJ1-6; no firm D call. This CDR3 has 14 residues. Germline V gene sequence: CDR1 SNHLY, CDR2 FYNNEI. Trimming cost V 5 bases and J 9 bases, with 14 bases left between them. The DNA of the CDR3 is TGTGCCAGCAGTCCAGGTTCTCGCCTTTCACCCCTCCACTTT. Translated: CASSPGSRLSPLHF.

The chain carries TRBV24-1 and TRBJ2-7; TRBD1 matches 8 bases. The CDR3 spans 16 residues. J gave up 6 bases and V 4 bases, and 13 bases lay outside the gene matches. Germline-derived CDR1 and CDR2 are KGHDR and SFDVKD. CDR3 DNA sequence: TGTGCCACCAGTGACGCAAACAGGGGGAGTCTAGGCGAGCAGTACTTC. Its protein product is CATSDANRGSLGEQYF.

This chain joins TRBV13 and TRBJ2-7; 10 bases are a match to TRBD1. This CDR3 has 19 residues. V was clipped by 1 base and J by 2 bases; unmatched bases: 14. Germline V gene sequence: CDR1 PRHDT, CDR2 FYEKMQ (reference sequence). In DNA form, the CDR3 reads TGTGCCAGCAGCTTAGCGGGACAGGGGACTACCCCCCCAACCTACGAGCAGTACTTC. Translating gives CASSLAGQGTTPPTYEQYF.

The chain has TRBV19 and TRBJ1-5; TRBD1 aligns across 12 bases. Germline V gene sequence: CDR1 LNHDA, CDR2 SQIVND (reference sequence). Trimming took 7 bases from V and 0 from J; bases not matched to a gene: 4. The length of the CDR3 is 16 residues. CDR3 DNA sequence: TGTGCCAGTAAAAAGGGACAGGGGGCTAGCAATCAGCCCCAGCATTTT. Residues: CASKKGQGASNQPQHF.

CDR3 bases: TGTGCCATCAGTGAAATCCAGGGGGAGACCCAGTACTTC. Encoded protein: CAISEIQGETQYF. The chain couples TRBV10-3 to TRBJ2-5; D is perhaps TRBD1 (6 bases). The germline CDR1 and CDR2 sequences are ENHRY and SYGVKD. The CDR3 has 13 residues. Between the trimmed V and J ends, which lost 3 bases and 5 bases, there was a span of 10 bases.

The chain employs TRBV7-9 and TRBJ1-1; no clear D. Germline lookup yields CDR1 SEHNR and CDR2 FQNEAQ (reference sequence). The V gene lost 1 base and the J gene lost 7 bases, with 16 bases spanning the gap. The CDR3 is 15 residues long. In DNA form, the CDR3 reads TGTGCCAGCAGCTTAGTAGCAGTTAAAGGTGGTGAAGCTTTCTTT. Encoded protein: CASSLVAVKGGEAFF.

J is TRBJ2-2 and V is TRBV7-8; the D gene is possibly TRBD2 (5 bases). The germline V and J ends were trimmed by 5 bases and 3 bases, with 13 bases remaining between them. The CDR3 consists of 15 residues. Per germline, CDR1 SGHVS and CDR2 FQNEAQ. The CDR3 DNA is TGTGCCAGCAGCAAGCAAACTAGTTACACCGGGGAGCTGTTTTTT. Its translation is CASSKQTSYTGELFF.

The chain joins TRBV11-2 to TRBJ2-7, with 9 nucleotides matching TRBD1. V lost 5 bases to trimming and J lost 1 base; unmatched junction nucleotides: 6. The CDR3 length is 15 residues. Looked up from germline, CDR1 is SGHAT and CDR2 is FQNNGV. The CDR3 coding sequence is TGTGCCAGCAGCCCCCGGGACAGGGAGTCCTACGAGCAGTACTTC. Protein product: CASSPRDRESYEQYF.

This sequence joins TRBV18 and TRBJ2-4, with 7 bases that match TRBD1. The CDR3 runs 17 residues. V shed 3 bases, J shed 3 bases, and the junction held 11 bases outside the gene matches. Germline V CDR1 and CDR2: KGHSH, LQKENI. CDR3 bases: TGTGCCAGCTCACCGTACCGACAGGGTGAAGTCAAAAACATTCAGTACTTC. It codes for CASSPYRQGEVKNIQYF.

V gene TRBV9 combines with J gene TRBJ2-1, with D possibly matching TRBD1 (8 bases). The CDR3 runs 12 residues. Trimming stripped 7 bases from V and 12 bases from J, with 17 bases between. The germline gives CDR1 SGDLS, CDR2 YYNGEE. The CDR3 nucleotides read TGTGCCAGCTCCCAGGGGGCGGGAGCGCAGTTCTTC. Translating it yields CASSQGAGAQFF.

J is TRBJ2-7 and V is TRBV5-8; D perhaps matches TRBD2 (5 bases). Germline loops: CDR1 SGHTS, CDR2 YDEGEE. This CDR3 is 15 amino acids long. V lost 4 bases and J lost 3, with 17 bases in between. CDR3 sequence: CASSPAGGRGYEQYF. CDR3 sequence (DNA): TGTGCCAGCAGCCCGGCCGGAGGACGCGGCTACGAGCAGTACTTC.

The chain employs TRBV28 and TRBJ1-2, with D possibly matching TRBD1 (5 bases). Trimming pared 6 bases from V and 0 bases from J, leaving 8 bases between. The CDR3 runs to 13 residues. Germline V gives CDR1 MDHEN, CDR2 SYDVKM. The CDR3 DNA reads TGTGCCAGCAGAACAGGTGCTAACTATGGCTACACCTTC. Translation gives CASRTGANYGYTF.

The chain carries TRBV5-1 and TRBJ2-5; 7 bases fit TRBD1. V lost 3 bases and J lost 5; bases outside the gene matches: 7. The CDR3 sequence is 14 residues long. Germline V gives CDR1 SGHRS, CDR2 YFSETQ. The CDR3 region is CASSSGTVGETQYF. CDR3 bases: TGCGCCAGCAGCTCCGGGACAGTGGGGGAGACCCAGTACTTC.

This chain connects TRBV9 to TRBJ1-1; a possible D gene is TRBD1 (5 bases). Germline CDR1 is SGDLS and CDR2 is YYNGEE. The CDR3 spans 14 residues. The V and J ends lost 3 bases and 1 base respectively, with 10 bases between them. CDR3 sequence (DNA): TGTGCCAGCAGCGAGAGAACAGGGAACACTGAAGCTTTCTTT. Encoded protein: CASSERTGNTEAFF.

CDR3 coding DNA: TGTGCCATCAGTGAGACTAGCGGGGTTGCCTACGAGCAGTACTTC. Translating it yields CAISETSGVAYEQYF. The rearrangement joins TRBV10-3 to TRBJ2-7; 10 nucleotides align to TRBD2. V dropped 2 bases and J dropped 2; count of bases not matched to a gene: 3. Per germline, CDR1 ENHRY and CDR2 SYGVKD. This CDR3 is 15 amino acids long.

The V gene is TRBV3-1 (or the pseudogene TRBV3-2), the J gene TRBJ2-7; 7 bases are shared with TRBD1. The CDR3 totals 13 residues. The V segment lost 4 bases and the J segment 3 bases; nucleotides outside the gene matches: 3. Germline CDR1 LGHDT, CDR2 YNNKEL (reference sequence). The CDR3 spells CASSRAGGYEQYF. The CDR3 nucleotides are TGTGCCAGCAGCCGCGCAGGGGGCTACGAGCAGTACTTC.

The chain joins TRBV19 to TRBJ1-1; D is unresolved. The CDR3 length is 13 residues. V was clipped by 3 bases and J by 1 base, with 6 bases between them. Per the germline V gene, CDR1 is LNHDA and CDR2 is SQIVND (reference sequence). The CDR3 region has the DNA TGTGCCAGTAGTATGCGGGAGAACACTGAAGCTTTCTTT. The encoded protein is CASSMRENTEAFF.